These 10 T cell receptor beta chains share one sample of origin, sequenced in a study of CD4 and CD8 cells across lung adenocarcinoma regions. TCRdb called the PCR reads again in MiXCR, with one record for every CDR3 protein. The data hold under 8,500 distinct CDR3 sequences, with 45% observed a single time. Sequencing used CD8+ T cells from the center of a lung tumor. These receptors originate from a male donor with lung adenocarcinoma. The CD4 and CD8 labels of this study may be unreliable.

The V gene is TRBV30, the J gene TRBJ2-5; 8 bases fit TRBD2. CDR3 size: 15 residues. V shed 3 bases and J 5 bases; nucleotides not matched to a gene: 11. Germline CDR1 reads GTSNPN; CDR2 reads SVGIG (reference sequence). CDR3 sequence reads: CAWSRPGLGSETQYF. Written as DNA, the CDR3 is TGTGCCTGGAGCAGACCGGGACTAGGGTCGGAGACCCAGTACTTC.

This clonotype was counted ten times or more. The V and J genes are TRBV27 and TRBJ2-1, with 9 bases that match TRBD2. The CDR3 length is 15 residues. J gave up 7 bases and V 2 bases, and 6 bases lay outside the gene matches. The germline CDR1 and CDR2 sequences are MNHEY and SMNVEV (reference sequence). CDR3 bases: TGTGCCAGCAGTTTAGGAGCGGGGGGAAGAAATGAGCAGTTCTTC. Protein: CASSLGAGGRNEQFF.

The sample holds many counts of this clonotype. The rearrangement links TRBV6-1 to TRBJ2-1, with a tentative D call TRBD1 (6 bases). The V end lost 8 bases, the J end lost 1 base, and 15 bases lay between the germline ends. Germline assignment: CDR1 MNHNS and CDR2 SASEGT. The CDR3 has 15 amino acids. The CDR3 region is CASLSRQASYNEQFF. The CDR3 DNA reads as TGTGCCAGCTTGTCTAGACAGGCATCCTACAATGAGCAGTTCTTC.

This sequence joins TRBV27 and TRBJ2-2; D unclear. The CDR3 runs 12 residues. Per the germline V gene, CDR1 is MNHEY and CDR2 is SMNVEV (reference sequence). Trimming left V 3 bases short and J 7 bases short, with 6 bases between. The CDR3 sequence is CASSFRRGELFF. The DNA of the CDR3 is TGTGCCAGCAGTTTCCGACGCGGGGAGCTGTTTTTT.

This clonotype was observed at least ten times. In DNA, the CDR3 is TGTGCCAGCAGCTTCGACGAGCGGGAGCCGGCCGATACGCAGTATTTT. Protein product: CASSFDEREPADTQYF. The chain recombines TRBV7-6 with TRBJ2-3; TRBD2 matches 8 bases. The CDR3 covers 16 residues. Trimming took 3 bases from V and 6 from J; bases not matched to a gene: 11. Germline loops: CDR1 SGHVS, CDR2 FNYEAQ.

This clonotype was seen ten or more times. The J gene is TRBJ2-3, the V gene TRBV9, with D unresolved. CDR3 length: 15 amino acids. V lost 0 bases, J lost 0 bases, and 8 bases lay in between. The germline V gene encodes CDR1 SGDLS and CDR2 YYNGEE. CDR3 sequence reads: CASSVGLWSTDTQYF. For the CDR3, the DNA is TGTGCCAGCAGCGTAGGTCTCTGGAGCACAGATACGCAGTATTTT.

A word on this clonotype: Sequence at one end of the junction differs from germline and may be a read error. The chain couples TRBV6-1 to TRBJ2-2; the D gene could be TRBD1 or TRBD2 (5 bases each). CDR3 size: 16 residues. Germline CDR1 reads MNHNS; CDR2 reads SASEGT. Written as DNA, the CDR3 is TGTGCCAGTGCCCCAATGCGGGCGAAGGACACCTGGGAGCTGTTTTTT. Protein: CASAPMRAKDTWELFF.

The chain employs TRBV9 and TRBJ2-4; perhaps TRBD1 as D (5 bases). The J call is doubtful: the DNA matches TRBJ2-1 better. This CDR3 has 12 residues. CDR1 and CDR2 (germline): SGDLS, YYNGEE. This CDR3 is CASSANVGRQFF. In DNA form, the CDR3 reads TGTGCCAGCAGCGCGAACGTGGGGCGGCAGTTCTTC.

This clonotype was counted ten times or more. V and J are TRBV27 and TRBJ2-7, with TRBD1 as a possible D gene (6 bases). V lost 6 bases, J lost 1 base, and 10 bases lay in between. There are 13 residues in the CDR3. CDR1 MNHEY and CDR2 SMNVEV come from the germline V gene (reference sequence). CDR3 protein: CASRSGQSYEQYF. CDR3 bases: TGTGCCAGCAGATCCGGACAGTCCTACGAGCAGTACTTC.

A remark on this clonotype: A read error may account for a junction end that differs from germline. The CDR3 DNA is TGTGCCAGCAGTTACGGACTACCATCAGAGACGCAGTACTTT. Protein sequence: CASSYGLPSETQYF. The chain has TRBV12-3 or TRBV12-4 and TRBJ2-3, with D possibly matching TRBD2 (6 bases). The CDR3 loop spans 14 amino acids.